A single T cell receptor beta chain is shown here with its context. Antigen specificity is unknown. Germline loops: CDR1 SGDLS, CDR2 YYNGEE. Trimming left V 4 bases short and J 5 bases short, with 21 bases between. The CDR3 is made up of 16 amino acids. The sample originates from a study of T cell responses to AZD1222 COVID-19 vaccine. Whole-study results and caveats: Nearly half of spike-specific TCRs reportedly target unmutated variant regions. The donor group comprised mostly white British people and more females; the analysis possibly underestimated clonal diversity.

The table came from immunoSEQ multiplex PCR; TCRdb's copy has only in-frame clones and leaves some out. Of 73,000 or so clones listed, around three quarters were seen once; the top ten hold roughly 50%. The input for sequencing was peripheral blood, taken 28 days after the second AZD1222 dose. The clonotype originates from an adult who received the AZD1222 COVID-19 vaccine. The chain joins TRBV9 to TRBJ2-5, with a tentative D call TRBD2 (6 bases). The CDR3 DNA follows: TGTGCCAGCAGCCTGCTATCTAGCGCCCCTGGGGAGACCCAGTACTTC. As protein: CASSLLSSAPGETQYF.